This TCR beta chain comes out of a study of control samples from healthy donors and cancer patients (TCRdb year 2020). Turning to this clone: Its antigen remains unidentified. Base qualities were left out, and no much larger clone turns up one base away.

The library was produced with the immunoSEQ multiplex PCR assay. The immuneACCESS repertoire file appears here via TCRdb, limited to in-frame rearrangements. These files lack a portion of the clones; in checked studies, under half of the deficit traces to unresolved V genes, and the cause of the others is not known. For this sample the table gives about 230,000 clones, of which roughly four fifths were detected only once. About 14% of the sample belongs to the ten largest clones. V loses 2 bases, J loses 4 bases, and the germline ends lie 6 bases apart. The germline V gene (reference sequence) supplies CDR1 LGHDT and CDR2 YNNKEL. The CDR3 contains 14 residues, cysteine and phenylalanine counted. The sequence is cut down to CDR3 DNA, 42 bases in frame from base 1.

The sequence was obtained from a woman aged 60 to 75 with lung cancer. The rearranged chain carries TRBV3-1 (or the pseudogene TRBV3-2) and TRBJ1-6, with no reliable assignment of the D segment. Sequences were obtained from PBMCs. The CDR3 protein sequence reads: CASSQSDYNSPLHF. The DNA is as follows: TGTGCCAGCAGCCAAAGCGATTATAATTCACCCCTCCACTTT.